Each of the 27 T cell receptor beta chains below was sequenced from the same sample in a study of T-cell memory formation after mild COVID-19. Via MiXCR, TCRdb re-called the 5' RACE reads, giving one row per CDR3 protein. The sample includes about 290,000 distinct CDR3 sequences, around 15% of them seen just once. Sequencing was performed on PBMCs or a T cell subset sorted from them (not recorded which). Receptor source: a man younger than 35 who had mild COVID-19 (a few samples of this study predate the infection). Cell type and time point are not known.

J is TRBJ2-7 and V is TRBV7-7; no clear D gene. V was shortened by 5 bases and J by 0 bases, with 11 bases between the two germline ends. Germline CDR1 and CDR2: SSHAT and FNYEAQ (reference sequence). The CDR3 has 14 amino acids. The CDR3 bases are TGTGCCAGCAGCGAGAGTACAGCCTCCTACGAGCAGTACTTC. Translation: CASSESTASYEQYF.

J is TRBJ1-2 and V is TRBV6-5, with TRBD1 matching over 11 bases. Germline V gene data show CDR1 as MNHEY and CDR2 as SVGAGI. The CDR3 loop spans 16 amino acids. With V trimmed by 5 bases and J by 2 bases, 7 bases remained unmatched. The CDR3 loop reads CASSPWTGGKNYGYTF. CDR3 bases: TGTGCCAGCAGTCCGTGGACAGGGGGCAAGAACTATGGCTACACCTTC.

CDR3 sequence: CASSPSWGANTGELFF. The CDR3, as DNA: TGTGCCAGCAGCCCCTCGTGGGGCGCGAACACCGGGGAGCTGTTTTTT. The chain is built from TRBV12-3 or TRBV12-4 and TRBJ2-2, with a weak D call TRBD1 (5 bases). CDR3 size: 16 residues. With 6 bases removed from V and 0 bases from J, the gap between germline ends came to 14 bases.

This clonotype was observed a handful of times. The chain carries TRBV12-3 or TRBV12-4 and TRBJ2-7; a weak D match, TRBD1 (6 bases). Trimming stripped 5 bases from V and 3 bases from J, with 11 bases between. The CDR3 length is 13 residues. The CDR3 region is CASSRTEIYEQYF. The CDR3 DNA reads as TGTGCCAGCAGTAGGACAGAGATCTACGAGCAGTACTTC.

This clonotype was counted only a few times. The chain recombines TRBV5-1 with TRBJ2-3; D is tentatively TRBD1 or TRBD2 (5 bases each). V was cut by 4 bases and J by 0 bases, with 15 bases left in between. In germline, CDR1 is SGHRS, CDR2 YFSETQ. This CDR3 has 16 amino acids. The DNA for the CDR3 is TGCGCCAGCAGCGCCTGGGGACGGTCTAGCACAGATACGCAGTATTTT. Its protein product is CASSAWGRSSTDTQYF.

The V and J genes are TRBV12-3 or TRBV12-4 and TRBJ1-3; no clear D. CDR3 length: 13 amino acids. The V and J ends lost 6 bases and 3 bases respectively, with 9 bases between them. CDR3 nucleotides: TGTGCCAGCAGCCCTCAACTTGGAAACACCATATATTTT. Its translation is CASSPQLGNTIYF.

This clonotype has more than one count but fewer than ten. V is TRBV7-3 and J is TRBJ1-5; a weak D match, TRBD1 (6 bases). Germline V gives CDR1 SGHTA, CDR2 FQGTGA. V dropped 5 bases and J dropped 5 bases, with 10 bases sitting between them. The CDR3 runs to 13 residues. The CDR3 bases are TGTGCCAGCAGCGTGGACAGAGATCAGCCCCAGCATTTT. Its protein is CASSVDRDQPQHF.

CDR3 sequence reads: CASSLGLGGRETQYF. In DNA form, the CDR3 reads TGTGCCAGCAGCTTAGGACTGGGGGGAAGGGAGACCCAGTACTTC. This chain connects TRBV7-8 to TRBJ2-5, with a possible D match to TRBD2 (6 bases). This CDR3 region has 15 residues. Deletions cut 1 base from V and 5 bases from J, with 14 bases between. The germline V gene encodes CDR1 SGHVS and CDR2 FQNEAQ.

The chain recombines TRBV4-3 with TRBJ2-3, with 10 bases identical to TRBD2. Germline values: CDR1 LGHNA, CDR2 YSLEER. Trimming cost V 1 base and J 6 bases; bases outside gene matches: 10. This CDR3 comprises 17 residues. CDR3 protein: CASSQVLASGGSDTQYF. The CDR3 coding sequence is TGCGCCAGCAGCCAAGTATTGGCTAGCGGGGGTTCGGATACGCAGTATTTT.

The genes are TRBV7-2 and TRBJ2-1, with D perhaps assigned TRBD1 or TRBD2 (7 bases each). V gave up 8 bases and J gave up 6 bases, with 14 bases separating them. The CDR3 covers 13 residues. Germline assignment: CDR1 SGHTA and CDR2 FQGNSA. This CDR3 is CASLQGGGNEQFF. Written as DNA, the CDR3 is TGTGCCAGCCTCCAGGGGGGGGGCAATGAGCAGTTCTTC. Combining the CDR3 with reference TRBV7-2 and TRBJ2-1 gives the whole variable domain GAGVSQSPSNKVTEKGKDVELRCDPISGHTALYWYRQSLGQGLEFLIYFQGNSAPDKSGLPSDRFSAERTGGSVSTLTIQRTQQEDSAVYLCASLQGGGNEQFFGPGTRLTVL.

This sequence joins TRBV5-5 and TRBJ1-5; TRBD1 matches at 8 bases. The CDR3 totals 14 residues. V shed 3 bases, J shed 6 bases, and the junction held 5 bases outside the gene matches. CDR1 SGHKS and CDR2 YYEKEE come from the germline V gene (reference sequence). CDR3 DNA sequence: TGTGCCAGCAGCTGGGGACAGGATACTCAGCCCCAGCATTTT. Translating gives CASSWGQDTQPQHF. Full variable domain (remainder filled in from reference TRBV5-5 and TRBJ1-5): DAGVTQSPTHLIKTRGQQVTLRCSPISGHKSVSWYQQVLGQGPQFIFQYYEKEERGRGNFPDRFSARQFPNYSSELNVNALLLGDSALYLCASSWGQDTQPQHFGDGTRLSIL.

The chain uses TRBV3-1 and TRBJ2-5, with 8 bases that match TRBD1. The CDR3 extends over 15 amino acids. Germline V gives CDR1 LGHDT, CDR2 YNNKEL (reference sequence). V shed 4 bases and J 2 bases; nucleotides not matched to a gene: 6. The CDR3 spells CASSPNTGGQETQYF. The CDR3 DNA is TGTGCCAGCAGCCCAAACACAGGGGGACAAGAGACCCAGTACTTC.

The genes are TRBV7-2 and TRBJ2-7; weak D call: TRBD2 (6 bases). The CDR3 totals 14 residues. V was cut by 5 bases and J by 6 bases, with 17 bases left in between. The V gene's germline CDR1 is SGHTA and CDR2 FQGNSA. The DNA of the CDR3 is TGTGCCAGCAGCCCTAATCGGGGGTTGGGCGAGCAGTACGTC. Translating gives CASSPNRGLGEQYV.

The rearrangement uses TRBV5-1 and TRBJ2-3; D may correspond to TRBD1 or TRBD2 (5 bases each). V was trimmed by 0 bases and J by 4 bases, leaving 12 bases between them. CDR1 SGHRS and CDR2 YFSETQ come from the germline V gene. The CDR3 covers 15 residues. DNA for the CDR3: TGCGCCAGCAGCTTGGAGAACAGGCGGGCAGATACGCAGTATTTT. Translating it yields CASSLENRRADTQYF.

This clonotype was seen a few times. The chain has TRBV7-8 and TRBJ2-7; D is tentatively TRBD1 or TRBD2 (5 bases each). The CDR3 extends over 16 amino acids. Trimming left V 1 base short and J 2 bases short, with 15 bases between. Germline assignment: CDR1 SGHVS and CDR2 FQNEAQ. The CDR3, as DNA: TGTGCCAGCAGCTTAGACCCAGGGACCGGCCCCTACGAGCAGTACTTC. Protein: CASSLDPGTGPYEQYF.

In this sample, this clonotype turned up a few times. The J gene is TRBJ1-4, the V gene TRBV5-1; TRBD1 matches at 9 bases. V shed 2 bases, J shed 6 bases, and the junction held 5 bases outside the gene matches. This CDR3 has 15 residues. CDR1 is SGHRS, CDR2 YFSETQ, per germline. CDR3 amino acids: CASSLQGAPDEKLFF. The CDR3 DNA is TGCGCCAGCAGCTTACAGGGGGCGCCGGATGAAAAACTGTTTTTT.

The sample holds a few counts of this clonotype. The CDR3 here is CASSQVAAGAPAEQYF. CDR3 nucleotide sequence: TGCGCCAGCAGCCAAGTAGCAGCAGGAGCGCCTGCCGAGCAGTACTTC. This chain connects TRBV4-3 to TRBJ2-7; D call uncertain. Per the germline V gene, CDR1 is LGHNA and CDR2 is YSLEER. V dropped 1 base and J dropped 6 bases, with 19 bases sitting between them. CDR3 length equals 16 residues.

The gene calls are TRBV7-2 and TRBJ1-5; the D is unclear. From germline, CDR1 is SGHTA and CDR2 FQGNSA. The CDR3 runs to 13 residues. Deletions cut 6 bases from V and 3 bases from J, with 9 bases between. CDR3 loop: CASSSNFNQPQHF. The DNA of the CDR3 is TGTGCCAGCAGTTCGAACTTCAATCAGCCCCAGCATTTT.

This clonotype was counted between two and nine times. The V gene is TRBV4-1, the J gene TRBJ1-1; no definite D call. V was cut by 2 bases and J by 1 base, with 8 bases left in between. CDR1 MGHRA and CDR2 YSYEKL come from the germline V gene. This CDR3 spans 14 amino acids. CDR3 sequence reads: CASSQTRENTEAFF. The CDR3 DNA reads TGCGCCAGCAGCCAAACCCGGGAGAACACTGAAGCTTTCTTT.

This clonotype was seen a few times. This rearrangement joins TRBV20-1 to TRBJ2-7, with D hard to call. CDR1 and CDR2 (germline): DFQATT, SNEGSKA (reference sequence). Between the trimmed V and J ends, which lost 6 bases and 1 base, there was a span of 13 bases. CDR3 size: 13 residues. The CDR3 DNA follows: TGCAGTGCCCGACGGGTCAGTTCCTACGAGCAGTACGTC. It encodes CSARRVSSYEQYV.

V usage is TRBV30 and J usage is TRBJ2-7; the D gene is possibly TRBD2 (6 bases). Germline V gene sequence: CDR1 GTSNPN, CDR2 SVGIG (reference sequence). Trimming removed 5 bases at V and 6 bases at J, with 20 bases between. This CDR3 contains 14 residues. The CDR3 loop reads CAWGGAGGRGEQYF. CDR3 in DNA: TGTGCCTGGGGTGGGGCAGGAGGGCGAGGCGAGCAGTACTTC.

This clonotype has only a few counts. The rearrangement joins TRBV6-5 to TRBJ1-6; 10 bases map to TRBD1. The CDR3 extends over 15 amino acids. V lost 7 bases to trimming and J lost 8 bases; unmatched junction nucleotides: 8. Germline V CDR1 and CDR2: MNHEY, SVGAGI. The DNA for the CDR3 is TGTGCCAGCACTTGGACAGGGGGTCCCCATTCACCCCTCCACTTT. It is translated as CASTWTGGPHSPLHF.

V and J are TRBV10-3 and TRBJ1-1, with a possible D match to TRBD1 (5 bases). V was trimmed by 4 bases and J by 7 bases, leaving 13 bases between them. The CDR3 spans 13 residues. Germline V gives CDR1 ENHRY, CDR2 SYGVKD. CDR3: CAISVSGTFEAFF. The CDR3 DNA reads TGTGCCATCAGTGTATCGGGGACGTTTGAAGCTTTCTTT.

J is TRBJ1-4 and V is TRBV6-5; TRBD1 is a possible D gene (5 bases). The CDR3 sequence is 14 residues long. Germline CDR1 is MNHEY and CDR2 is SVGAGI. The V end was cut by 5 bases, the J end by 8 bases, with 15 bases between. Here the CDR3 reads CASSNGQFGEKLFF. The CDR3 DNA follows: TGTGCCAGCAGTAACGGACAATTCGGGGAAAAACTGTTTTTT.

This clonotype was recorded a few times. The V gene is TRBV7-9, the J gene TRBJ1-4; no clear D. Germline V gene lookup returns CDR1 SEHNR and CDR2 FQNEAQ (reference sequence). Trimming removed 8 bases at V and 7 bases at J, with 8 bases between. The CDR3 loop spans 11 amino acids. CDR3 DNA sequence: TGTGCCAGCCGGGGAGGTGAAAAACTGTTTTTT. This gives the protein CASRGGEKLFF.

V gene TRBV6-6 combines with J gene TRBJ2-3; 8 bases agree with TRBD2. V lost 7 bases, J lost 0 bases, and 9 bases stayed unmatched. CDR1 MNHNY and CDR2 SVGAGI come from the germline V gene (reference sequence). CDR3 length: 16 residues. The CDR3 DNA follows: TGTGCCAGCAAAGCTAGCGGGTCCCCTAGCACAGATACGCAGTATTTT. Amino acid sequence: CASKASGSPSTDTQYF.

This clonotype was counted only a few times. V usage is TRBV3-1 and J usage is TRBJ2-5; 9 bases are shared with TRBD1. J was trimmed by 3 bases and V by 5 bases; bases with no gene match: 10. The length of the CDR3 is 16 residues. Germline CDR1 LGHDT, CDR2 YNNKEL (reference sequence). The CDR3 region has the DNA TGTGCCAGCAGCTCGCGAGGACAGGGGTACGAAGAGACCCAGTACTTC. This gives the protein CASSSRGQGYEETQYF.